The next 20 T cell receptor beta chains were all read from a single sample in a study of STAT5B mutations in CD4+ large granular lymphocyte leukemia. Profiled with immunoSEQ multiplex PCR; TCRdb holds only in-frame clones, not every one. The table shows over 25,000 clones, with just under 85% occurring only once. What was sequenced was CD4+ T cells from blood buffy coats. The receptors were sampled from a human donor in good health.

This clone has only one observation. The chain is built from TRBV27 and TRBJ2-7; TRBD1 might be the D (6 bases). Germline V gene data show CDR1 as MNHEY and CDR2 as SMNVEV (reference sequence). The V gene lost 4 bases and the J gene lost 3 bases, with 16 bases spanning the gap. The CDR3 loop spans 15 amino acids. In DNA form, the CDR3 reads TGTGCCAGCAGTTCTGAGGGGACAAACTTCTACGAGCAGTACTTC. Translating it yields CASSSEGTNFYEQYF.

V usage is TRBV9 and J usage is TRBJ1-2; 11 bases fit TRBD1. Germline CDR1 is SGDLS and CDR2 is YYNGEE. There are 17 residues in the CDR3. With V trimmed by 0 bases and J by 8 bases, 12 bases remained unmatched. CDR3 loop: CASSVAGRGQGAVGYTF. The CDR3 nucleotides are TGTGCCAGCAGCGTAGCAGGACGAGGACAGGGGGCGGTCGGCTACACCTTC. Full variable domain (rest looked up from reference TRBV9 and TRBJ1-2): DSGVTQTPKHLITATGQRVTLRCSPRSGDLSVYWYQQSLDQGLQFLIQYYNGEERAKGNILERFSAQQFPDLHSELNLSSLELGDSALYFCASSVAGRGQGAVGYTFGSGTRLTVV.

For the CDR3, the DNA is TGTGCCAGCAGCCGAGGGTCGAGCGGGAGGGCCATGGGTGAGCAGTTCTTC. This gives the protein CASSRGSSGRAMGEQFF. The chain links TRBV25-1 to TRBJ2-1; 10 nucleotides align to TRBD2. Per the germline V gene, CDR1 is MGHDK and CDR2 is SYGVNS. J was trimmed by 9 bases and V by 6 bases; bases with no gene match: 17. The length of the CDR3 is 17 residues. The complete variable domain, with remaining parts taken from reference TRBV25-1 and TRBJ2-1, reads EADIYQTPRYLVIGTGKKITLECSQTMGHDKMYWYQQDPGMELHLIHYSYGVNSTEKGDLSSESTVSRIRTEHFPLTLESARPSHTSQYLCASSRGSSGRAMGEQFFGPGTRLTVL.

CDR3 sequence: CASSLVEGGNQPQHF. CDR3 DNA sequence: TGTGCCAGCAGCTTAGTCGAGGGGGGAAATCAGCCCCAGCATTTT. V is TRBV7-2 and J is TRBJ1-5, with D maybe TRBD1 (6 bases). V shed 1 base and J shed 4 bases, with 11 bases lying between them. The germline V gene encodes CDR1 SGHTA and CDR2 FQGNSA. The length of the CDR3 is 15 residues.

The chain employs TRBV28 and TRBJ2-7; TRBD1 aligns across 9 bases. Trimming took 2 bases from V and 9 from J; bases not matched to a gene: 8. Per germline, CDR1 MDHEN and CDR2 SYDVKM. This CDR3 has 14 residues. The CDR3: CASSLTGGPTWQYF. For the CDR3, the DNA is TGTGCCAGCAGTTTAACAGGGGGCCCGACTTGGCAGTACTTC.

The rearrangement joins TRBV6-6 to TRBJ2-1, with 8 nucleotides matching TRBD2. Germline V gives CDR1 MNHNY, CDR2 SVGAGI (reference sequence). The V and J ends lost 2 bases and 4 bases, in that order; junction bases with no gene match: 7. The CDR3 totals 16 residues. The CDR3: CASSYDGGRKYNEQFF. The CDR3 DNA follows: TGTGCCAGCAGTTACGATGGCGGGAGGAAGTACAATGAGCAGTTCTTC.

A few counts support this clone. The V gene is TRBV27, the J gene TRBJ2-7; perhaps TRBD2 as D (6 bases). The CDR3 extends over 15 amino acids. V was cut by 6 bases and J by 2 bases, with 17 bases left in between. The germline gives CDR1 MNHEY, CDR2 SMNVEV (reference sequence). The CDR3 coding sequence is TGTGCCAGCAGACCTTTGGACTACAAAACCTACGAGCAGTACTTC. Encoded protein: CASRPLDYKTYEQYF.

The chain recombines TRBV5-1 with TRBJ1-5; 7 bases line up with TRBD1. The germline gives CDR1 SGHRS, CDR2 YFSETQ. The V and J ends lost 4 bases and 4 bases, in that order; junction bases with no gene match: 8. The CDR3 consists of 15 residues. CDR3 region: CASSPDTGANQPQHF. CDR3 DNA sequence: TGCGCCAGCAGCCCCGATACAGGGGCAAATCAGCCCCAGCATTTT.

The count of this clone is one. This sample includes further DNA sequences coding for the same CDR3. V and J are TRBV5-4 and TRBJ1-4, with 9 bases fitting TRBD1. V was pared by 2 bases and J by 8 bases, with 4 bases of the junction left unmatched. Germline V gene data show CDR1 as SGHNT and CDR2 as YYREEE (reference sequence). This CDR3 spans 14 amino acids. The CDR3 nucleotides are TGTGCCAGCAGCTTACAGGGGGCAGAAGAAAAACTGTTTTTT. It encodes CASSLQGAEEKLFF.

The rearrangement joins TRBV18 to TRBJ1-3, with D unresolved. From germline, CDR1 is KGHSH and CDR2 LQKENI. V lost 5 bases to trimming and J lost 0 bases, with 14 bases between them. The CDR3 loop spans 16 amino acids. The CDR3 reads CASSSTELSSGNTIYF. The CDR3 region has the DNA TGTGCCAGCTCATCGACGGAGCTTTCCTCTGGAAACACCATATATTTT.

This clone occurred a few times. This chain connects TRBV5-1 to TRBJ1-1; D gene uncertain. The CDR3 totals 14 residues. Germline CDR1 is SGHRS and CDR2 is YFSETQ. Deletions cut 4 bases from V and 8 bases from J, with 18 bases between. This CDR3 is CASSEMTAGQEAFF. The CDR3 nucleotides are TGCGCCAGCAGCGAAATGACGGCGGGCCAGGAAGCTTTCTTT.

A single count supports this clone. The genes are TRBV5-3 and TRBJ2-7, with D possibly matching TRBD1 (5 bases). TRBV5-3 is filed as an ORF, its function uncertain. Trimming removed 2 bases at V and 2 bases at J, with 8 bases between. The CDR3 sequence is 13 residues long. The chain's CDR3 is CARSFNRTYEQYF. The DNA of the CDR3 is TGTGCCAGAAGCTTCAACAGGACCTACGAGCAGTACTTC.

The chain is built from TRBV9 and TRBJ2-3; 8 bases are a match to TRBD2. The germline CDR1 and CDR2 sequences are SGDLS and YYNGEE. The CDR3 spans 16 residues. The V gene end was trimmed by 5 bases and the J gene end by 2 bases; junction bases not matched to a gene: 10. In nucleotides, the CDR3 is TGTGCCAGCAGAGCATTTTCGGGAGGGCACACAGATACGCAGTATTTT. Protein sequence: CASRAFSGGHTDTQYF.

This chain connects TRBV9 to TRBJ2-5; possibly TRBD2 for D (7 bases). The DNA end is more similar to TRBJ2-7, so the J call may be wrong. The CDR3 totals 14 residues. Germline CDR1 SGDLS, CDR2 YYNGEE. The chain's CDR3 is CASSVRGGPYEQYF. The CDR3 coding sequence is TGTGCCAGCAGCGTAAGGGGGGGTCCCTACGAGCAGTACTTC.

The chain has TRBV27 and TRBJ2-1, with TRBD2 matching 11 bases. This CDR3 is 16 amino acids long. Germline CDR1 reads MNHEY; CDR2 reads SMNVEV (reference sequence). Trimming at V came to 4 bases and at J to 7 bases, leaving 9 bases not matched to a gene. This chain's CDR3 is CASSSLAGGHTNEQFF. The CDR3, as DNA: TGTGCCAGCAGTTCTCTAGCGGGAGGCCATACAAATGAGCAGTTCTTC.

The rearrangement links TRBV7-2 to TRBJ2-1; 14 bases match TRBD2. Germline loops: CDR1 SGHTA, CDR2 FQGNSA. The CDR3 has 16 residues. The junction had 8 bases not matched to a gene; V was cut back by 5 bases and J by 8 bases. CDR3 sequence (DNA): TGTGCCAGCAGCCTAGGGGGGACTAGCGGGAGCTATGAGCAGTTCTTC. Translation gives CASSLGGTSGSYEQFF. The full variable domain, with the rest looked up from reference TRBV7-2 and TRBJ2-1, is GAGVSQSPSNKVTEKGKDVELRCDPISGHTALYWYRQSLGQGLEFLIYFQGNSAPDKSGLPSDRFSAERTGGSVSTLTIQRTQQEDSAVYLCASSLGGTSGSYEQFFGPGTRLTVL.

This clone has a handful of counts. The chain is built from TRBV4-2 and TRBJ1-5, with a possible D match to TRBD1 (6 bases). Germline CDR1 and CDR2: LGHNA and YNFKEQ. Between the trimmed V and J ends, which lost 0 bases and 0 bases, there was a span of 9 bases. This CDR3 is built from 16 residues. CDR3 loop: CASSQDRGYSNQPQHF. CDR3 nucleotide sequence: TGTGCCAGCAGCCAAGACAGGGGATATAGCAATCAGCCCCAGCATTTT.

The chain is built from TRBV28 and TRBJ2-6; no definite D call. CDR1 MDHEN and CDR2 SYDVKM come from the germline V gene. The CDR3 extends over 15 amino acids. Trimming pared 2 bases from V and 2 bases from J, leaving 7 bases between. CDR3 loop: CASSLTGTGANVLTF. CDR3 in DNA: TGTGCCAGCAGTTTAACTGGGACTGGGGCCAACGTCCTGACTTTC. The variable domain in full, with the rest retrieved from reference TRBV28 and TRBJ2-6, is DVKVTQSSRYLVKRTGEKVFLECVQDMDHENMFWYRQDPGLGLRLIYFSYDVKMKEKGDIPEGYSVSREKKERFSLILESASTNQTSMYLCASSLTGTGANVLTFGAGSRLTVL.

The CDR3 coding sequence is TGTGCCTGGAGTGTACAAGGCCATGAGCAGTTCTTC. This codes for CAWSVQGHEQFF. This chain joins TRBV30 and TRBJ2-1; D ambiguous. CDR1 and CDR2 from the germline V gene are GTSNPN and SVGIG (reference sequence). This CDR3 region has 12 residues. Trimming took off 0 bases at V and 8 bases at J, with 8 bases between the two ends.

This sequence joins TRBV30 and TRBJ2-5; a weak D match, TRBD2 (6 bases). Trimming removed 0 bases at V and 5 bases at J, with 10 bases between. The CDR3 is 13 residues long. Germline V gene data show CDR1 as GTSNPN and CDR2 as SVGIG (reference sequence). Here the CDR3 reads CAWSVRERETQYF. The CDR3 region has the DNA TGTGCCTGGAGTGTTCGGGAGAGGGAGACCCAGTACTTC. Looking up the rest from reference TRBV30 and TRBJ2-5 gives the full variable domain: SQTIHQWPATLVQPVGSPLSLECTVEGTSNPNLYWYRQAAGRGLQLLFYSVGIGQISSEVPQNLSASRPQDRQFILSSKKLLLSDSGFYLCAWSVRERETQYFGPGTRLLVL.